This is a list of T cell receptor beta chains from one sample in a study of shared clonotypes between healthy human individuals. The data were produced by immunoSEQ multiplex PCR, yet TCRdb's version contains in-frame clones alone and is incomplete. The table lists approximately 620,000 clones, around 97% of them singletons. The specimen was naive CD4+ T cells sorted from blood. The receptors stem from a woman in her 30s in good health. Both conserved end residues are part of each CDR3. Each record gives: D gene, CDR3 length, V gene, clone size, J gene, CDR3 protein, CDR3 DNA. The D gene is left open where the match is weak. Size values are once, few and many counts, or a class for expanded clones, and some rows have none.

-	15	TRBV28	-	TRBJ2-3	CASSFWGQSTDTQYF	TGTGCCAGCAGTTTCTGGGGACAATCCACAGATACGCAGTATTTT
-	12	TRBV10-2	once	TRBJ1-2	CASSEKAYGYTF	TGCGCCAGCAGTGAGAAGGCGTATGGCTACACCTTC
-	16	TRBV28	-	TRBJ2-1	CASSLSGKGSYNEQFF	TGTGCCAGCAGTTTATCGGGCAAGGGCTCCTACAATGAGCAGTTCTTC
TRBD2	16	TRBV5-1	once	TRBJ2-4	CASSLDSSGGKNIQYF	TGCGCCAGCAGCTTGGATAGTTCGGGAGGCAAAAACATTCAGTACTTC
TRBD2	14	TRBV2	-	TRBJ2-1	CASSRTSGDNEQFF	TGTGCCAGCAGTAGGACTAGCGGGGACAATGAGCAGTTCTTC
TRBD2	15	TRBV2	-	TRBJ2-7	CASSYGGGLAYEQYF	TGTGCCAGCAGCTACGGGGGGGGTCTCGCCTACGAGCAGTACTTC
-	14	TRBV6-5	once	TRBJ1-6	CASSYSMVNSPLHF	TGTGCCAGCAGTTACTCGATGGTTAATTCACCCCTCCACTTT
TRBD1	12	TRBV2	-	TRBJ2-7	CASTGQGAEQYF	TGTGCCAGCACGGGACAGGGGGCCGAGCAGTACTTC
-	15	TRBV10-1	-	TRBJ1-5	CASTLRPGDNQPQHF	TGCGCCAGCACCCTGCGGCCAGGGGACAATCAGCCCCAGCATTTT
TRBD1	16	TRBV5-1	-	TRBJ1-2	CASSFPNRDSNYGYTF	TGCGCCAGCAGCTTCCCAAATCGGGACAGCAACTATGGCTACACCTTC
-	19	TRBV19	-	TRBJ2-3	CASSIRNPGRGYSTDTQYF	TGTGCCAGTAGTATAAGAAACCCTGGACGGGGATATAGCACAGATACGCAGTATTTT
-	13	TRBV28	-	TRBJ2-1	CASSWGGSNEQFF	TGTGCCAGCAGTTGGGGCGGATCCAATGAGCAGTTCTTC
-	13	TRBV11-2	-	TRBJ1-5	CASSLEGGQPQHF	TGTGCCAGCAGCTTAGAGGGAGGTCAGCCCCAGCATTTT
TRBD1	18	TRBV4-1	-	TRBJ1-5	CASSQELPGQGGLKPQHF	TGCGCCAGCAGCCAAGAACTCCCGGGACAGGGGGGTTTGAAGCCCCAGCATTTT
TRBD1	18	TRBV6-4	-	TRBJ1-4	CASSDSTPPGTGVEKLFF	TGTGCCAGCAGTGACTCGACCCCACCCGGGACAGGGGTTGAAAAACTGTTTTTT
-	12	TRBV18	-	TRBJ2-3	CASSPSGGSKYF	TGTGCCAGCTCACCTTCGGGGGGCTCGAAGTATTTT
-	15	TRBV19	-	TRBJ1-2	CASSRRDGLNYGYTF	TGTGCCAGTAGTAGGCGGGACGGACTTAACTATGGCTACACCTTC
-	15	TRBV29-1	-	TRBJ2-1	CSVDVNGGSYNEQFF	TGCAGCGTTGATGTTAACGGGGGAAGCTACAATGAGCAGTTCTTC
-	15	TRBV11-3	-	TRBJ1-3	CASSAGGSSGNTIYF	TGTGCCAGCAGCGCCGGCGGGAGCTCTGGAAACACCATATATTTT
-	14	TRBV2	-	TRBJ2-7	CASSDATALREQYF	TGTGCCAGCAGTGATGCGACAGCCCTACGCGAGCAGTACTTC
TRBD2	17	TRBV28	-	TRBJ2-3	CASRAYGGLAGVDTQYF	TGTGCCAGCAGAGCATACGGCGGGCTAGCGGGAGTGGATACGCAGTATTTT
-	17	TRBV5-1	-	TRBJ1-2	CASSLVQGPLTANGYTF	TGCGCCAGCAGCTTGGTCCAGGGACCCCTAACTGCGAACGGCTACACCTTC
-	15	TRBV5-1	-	TRBJ2-3	CASSWDLPYTDTQYF	TGCGCCAGCAGCTGGGACCTCCCATACACAGATACGCAGTATTTT
TRBD2	18	TRBV11-2	-	TRBJ2-7	CASSSTGLAKTWDYEQYF	TGTGCCAGCAGCTCAACGGGACTAGCGAAAACGTGGGACTACGAGCAGTACTTC
-	15	TRBV9	once	TRBJ2-2	CASSVLPAGPGELFF	TGTGCCAGCAGCGTATTACCGGCGGGACCCGGGGAGCTGTTTTTT
TRBD1	14	TRBV6-5	once	TRBJ2-7	CASAAGTVRYEQYF	TGTGCCAGCGCAGCCGGGACAGTGCGCTACGAGCAGTACTTC
-	15	TRBV6-6	-	TRBJ2-7	CASSYFPGLGYEQYF	TGTGCCAGCAGTTACTTTCCAGGGTTGGGGTACGAGCAGTACTTC
-	14	TRBV28	-	TRBJ2-7	CASSLTGISYEQYF	TGTGCCAGCAGTTTAACCGGGATCTCCTACGAGCAGTACTTC
-	12	TRBV30	-	TRBJ2-7	CAWSLSRGEQYF	TGTGCCTGGAGTCTGTCTAGGGGCGAGCAGTACTTC
TRBD1	14	TRBV5-4	-	TRBJ2-5	CASSPGQTQETQYF	TGTGCCAGCAGTCCGGGACAGACTCAAGAGACCCAGTACTTC
TRBD2	17	TRBV19	-	TRBJ2-3	CASSTSRTSASTDTQYF	TGTGCCAGTAGTACCTCTAGGACTAGCGCTTCCACAGATACGCAGTATTTT
TRBD2	15	TRBV6-6	-	TRBJ2-7	CASRSGLAAPYEQYF	TGTGCCAGCAGGTCCGGACTAGCGGCTCCCTACGAGCAGTACTTC
-	16	TRBV10-3	-	TRBJ1-2	CADPLLGRISNYGYTF	TGTGCCGACCCACTTCTGGGACGGATTTCTAACTATGGCTACACCTTC
TRBD1	14	TRBV19	-	TRBJ1-5	CASSRQGAGQPQHF	TGTGCCAGTAGTAGACAGGGGGCGGGCCAGCCCCAGCATTTT
-	13	TRBV28	once	TRBJ2-7	CASTPRLGYEQYF	TGTGCCAGCACCCCGCGATTGGGCTACGAGCAGTACTTC
-	16	TRBV5-8	-	TRBJ1-3	CASSRPKKLSGNTIYF	TGTGCCAGCAGCCGGCCGAAGAAACTCTCTGGAAACACCATATATTTT
-	14	TRBV6-1	-	TRBJ1-4	CASSKQGRDEKLFF	TGTGCCAGCAGTAAGCAGGGTAGGGATGAAAAACTGTTTTTT
-	17	TRBV7-8	-	TRBJ1-5	CASSLEDRGVPNQPQHF	TGTGCCAGCAGCTTAGAGGACCGGGGGGTGCCCAATCAGCCCCAGCATTTT
TRBD1	13	TRBV19	-	TRBJ2-2	CATSGQGAGELFF	TGTGCCACCTCGGGACAGGGGGCCGGGGAGCTGTTTTTT
TRBD2	15	TRBV2	-	TRBJ2-1	CASCLSGITYNEQFF	TGTGCCAGCTGTTTAAGCGGGATTACCTACAATGAGCAGTTCTTC
TRBD2	17	TRBV5-1	-	TRBJ2-2	CASSLKAGGPGTGELFF	TGCGCCAGCAGCTTAAAAGCGGGAGGGCCAGGCACCGGGGAGCTGTTTTTT
TRBD1	14	TRBV10-3	-	TRBJ1-4	CAISEQGVNEKLFF	TGTGCCATCAGTGAGCAGGGGGTCAATGAAAAACTGTTTTTT
-	12	TRBV13	-	TRBJ2-5	CASSQRLETQYF	TGTGCCAGCAGCCAGAGATTGGAGACCCAGTACTTC
-	14	TRBV9	-	TRBJ2-1	CASSLSGYYNEQFF	TGTGCCAGCAGCCTAAGCGGATATTACAATGAGCAGTTCTTC
-	16	TRBV10-1	-	TRBJ2-4	CASSEEEGEGKNIQYF	TGCGCCAGCAGTGAGGAAGAGGGAGAAGGCAAAAACATTCAGTACTTC
-	14	TRBV2	-	TRBJ2-1	CASRDRREGNEQFF	TGTGCCAGCAGGGACCGGCGGGAAGGCAATGAGCAGTTCTTC
TRBD1	16	TRBV9	-	TRBJ2-1	CASSIDRGDSYNEQFF	TGTGCCAGCAGCATAGACAGGGGGGACTCCTACAATGAGCAGTTCTTC